This T cell receptor beta chain derives from a study of cytomegalovirus exposure and HLA in healthy donors. Broader study findings: Most of the TCR beta V segments (in an earlier analysis) were productive either about 87% or about 30% of the time. Likely technical artifact: a cluster of highly shared sequence variants. The study designated about 160 TCR beta chains cytomegalovirus-associated.

Amplification used 60 Vbeta primers and 13 Jbeta primers. Measured with immunoSEQ multiplex PCR; TCRdb has only the in-frame clones, and not every one. The sample contains 200,000 or so clones, around 75% of which appear only once. About this clone: Its specificity is not known.

Germline values: CDR1 SGHRS, CDR2 YFSETQ. V gave up 0 bases and J gave up 4 bases; unmatched junction bases: 3. The CDR3 has 15 residues. This TCR came from a man aged 40-49 years in good health and CMV-seropositive. The chain uses TRBV5-1 and TRBJ2-3; 9 nucleotides agree with TRBD1. Material for sequencing was PBMCs. The CDR3 protein is CASSLGTGVSDTQYF. The DNA for the CDR3 is TGCGCCAGCAGCTTGGGGACAGGGGTATCAGATACGCAGTATTTT.